The clone carrying this TCR beta chain was detected once. CDR1 LGHNA and CDR2 YSLEER come from the germline V gene. Trimming pared 0 bases from V and 2 bases from J, leaving 14 bases between. The CDR3 is 17 residues long. Some clones are missing from TCRdb's copy, which holds only in-frame ones; the method was immunoSEQ multiplex PCR. The table lists 100,000 or so clones, roughly 90% of them singletons. The sample is drawn from a study of T cell changes during pregnancy in multiple sclerosis. V usage is TRBV4-3 and J usage is TRBJ2-1, with TRBD2 as a possible D gene (6 bases). Material: peripheral blood, obtained after pregnancy. The clonotype was recovered from a female donor with multiple sclerosis, enrolled in a pregnancy study. The CDR3 DNA reads TGCGCCAGCAGCCAAGATCCGCGGGGTTATACCTACAATGAGCAGTTCTTC. Translating gives CASSQDPRGYTYNEQFF.